A single sample is the source of the 29 T cell receptor beta chains below, sequenced in a study of STAT5B mutations in CD4+ large granular lymphocyte leukemia. Profiled with immunoSEQ multiplex PCR; TCRdb holds only in-frame clones, not every one. The sample has 30,000 or so clones, around four fifths seen once; the top ten hold approximately 2.1%. The sequenced sample was CD4+ T cells from blood buffy coats. All receptors derive from a human donor in good health.

This chain connects TRBV12-5 to TRBJ2-2; 7 bases align to TRBD2. The CDR3 length is 14 residues. V shed 7 bases, J shed 7 bases, and the junction held 9 bases outside the gene matches. Per germline, CDR1 LGHNT and CDR2 FRNRAP. This CDR3 is CASVLREFGGELFF. Here the CDR3 DNA reads TGTGCTAGTGTATTGCGGGAGTTTGGCGGGGAGCTGTTTTTT.

J is TRBJ1-6 and V is TRBV21-1. TRBV21-1 is a pseudogene segment. There are 17 residues in the CDR3. Written as DNA, the CDR3 is TGTGCCAGCAGCAATCCTCCCCGCGAGTCGAGTGGTTCACCCCTCCACTTT. Its protein product is CASSNPPRESSGSPLHF.

This chain joins TRBV7-2 and TRBJ2-5, with 14 bases fitting TRBD2. J gave up 4 bases and V 6 bases, and 7 bases lay outside the gene matches. Germline V gene data show CDR1 as SGHTA and CDR2 as FQGNSA. The CDR3 is made up of 16 amino acids. The CDR3 protein is CASRTGTSGGGETQYF. For the CDR3, the DNA is TGTGCCAGCAGAACCGGGACTAGCGGGGGTGGAGAGACCCAGTACTTC.

The chain has TRBV7-9 and TRBJ2-3, with D possibly being TRBD2 (6 bases). The V and J ends lost 0 bases and 5 bases respectively, with 6 bases between them. The V gene's germline CDR1 is SEHNR and CDR2 FQNEAQ (reference sequence). The CDR3 has 13 residues. The CDR3 protein is CASSLAGGDTQYF. CDR3 coding DNA: TGTGCCAGCAGCTTAGCGGGAGGAGATACGCAGTATTTT.

The V gene is TRBV12-5, the J gene TRBJ2-4; D ambiguous. CDR1 LGHNT and CDR2 FRNRAP come from the germline V gene. Trimming took off 1 base at V and 0 bases at J, with 10 bases between the two ends. This CDR3 is 16 amino acids long. The CDR3 DNA reads as TGTGCTAGTGGTTTGGGAAAGAATATAGCCAAAAACATTCAGTACTTC. Encoded protein: CASGLGKNIAKNIQYF. Using reference TRBV12-5 and TRBJ2-4 for the parts outside the CDR3, the full variable domain is DARVTQTPRHKVTEMGQEVTMRCQPILGHNTVFWYRQTMMQGLELLAYFRNRAPLDDSGMPKDRFSAEMPDATLATLKIQPSEPRDSAVYFCASGLGKNIAKNIQYFGAGTRLSVL.

This clone was picked up one time. The rearrangement links TRBV5-4 to TRBJ1-6; D might be TRBD1 (6 bases). Between the trimmed V and J ends, which lost 4 bases and 7 bases, there was a span of 21 bases. CDR3 length: 17 residues. CDR1 SGHNT and CDR2 YYREEE come from the germline V gene (reference sequence). The CDR3 bases are TGTGCCAGCAGCATTGGAATTGGTGGTGGGACAAATTCACCCCTCCACTTT. It encodes CASSIGIGGGTNSPLHF.

In nucleotides, the CDR3 is TGTGCCAGCACCCCCCGCCTCGGCACAGATACGCAGTATTTT. Its translation: CASTPRLGTDTQYF. J is TRBJ2-3 and V is TRBV6-6; D uncertain. The germline V gene has CDR1 MNHNY and CDR2 SVGAGI (reference sequence). V dropped 7 bases and J dropped 1 base, with 12 bases sitting between them. This CDR3 has 14 amino acids.

This chain connects TRBV21-1 to TRBJ1-5; the D call in the table, TRBD1, was not verified against the DNA. TRBV21-1 is flagged as a pseudogene. The CDR3 extends over 17 amino acids. CDR3: CASSKGVRRGRKQPQHF. The CDR3, as DNA: TGTGCCAGCAGCAAAGGGGTGAGGAGGGGGCGCAAACAGCCCCAGCATTTT.

The chain links TRBV7-8 to TRBJ2-3; D is possibly TRBD2 (7 bases). The CDR3 totals 15 residues. V was shortened by 5 bases and J by 6 bases, with 18 bases between the two germline ends. Germline loops: CDR1 SGHVS, CDR2 FQNEAQ. The CDR3 DNA reads TGTGCCAGCAGCAAGGGGGGGGTTACCGCCGATACGCAGTATTTT. Translated, it gives CASSKGGVTADTQYF. Full variable domain (remainder filled in from reference TRBV7-8 and TRBJ2-3): GAGVSQSPRYKVAKRGQDVALRCDPISGHVSLFWYQQALGQGPEFLTYFQNEAQLDKSGLPSDRFFAERPEGSVSTLKIQRTQQEDSAVYLCASSKGGVTADTQYFGPGTRLTVL.

This chain connects TRBV11-3 to TRBJ2-5; tentative D call: TRBD2 (6 bases). Trimming pared 5 bases from V and 7 bases from J, leaving 8 bases between. The CDR3 has 11 residues. CDR1 is SGHNT, CDR2 YENEEA, per germline. The CDR3: CASSPGGTQYF. The CDR3 DNA reads TGTGCCAGCAGCCCCGGGGGGACCCAGTACTTC.

This rearrangement joins TRBV19 to TRBJ2-5; D is unresolved. The CDR3 is made up of 14 amino acids. V lost 1 base to trimming and J lost 4 bases, with 10 bases between them. The germline V gene has CDR1 LNHDA and CDR2 SQIVND (reference sequence). For the CDR3, the DNA is TGTGCCAGTAGTATAGGGGCTAGTGTAGAGACCCAGTACTTC. It encodes CASSIGASVETQYF.

This chain links TRBV30 with TRBJ1-2, with D unclear. V lost 0 bases and J lost 0, with 14 bases in between. The CDR3 consists of 16 residues. CDR1 and CDR2 from the germline V gene are GTSNPN and SVGIG (reference sequence). The CDR3 here is CAWSVPGSDANYGYTF. The CDR3 region has the DNA TGTGCCTGGAGTGTACCCGGTTCGGATGCTAACTATGGCTACACCTTC.

This clone was observed a handful of times. The gene calls are TRBV30 and TRBJ2-3; weak D call: TRBD2 (5 bases). Between the trimmed V and J ends, which lost 2 bases and 1 base, there was a span of 10 bases. CDR1 is GTSNPN and CDR2 is SVGIG in the germline V gene (reference sequence). The CDR3 is made up of 14 amino acids. CDR3 DNA: TGTGCCTGGAGTATTGGGAGCCGCACAGATACGCAGTATTTT. It is translated as CAWSIGSRTDTQYF.

This clone occurred once. In DNA form, the CDR3 reads TGTGCCAGTAGTATAGCAGCTCACACAGATACGCAGTATTTT. Amino acid sequence: CASSIAAHTDTQYF. The rearrangement uses TRBV19 and TRBJ2-3; no reliable D call. The CDR3 runs to 14 residues. In germline, CDR1 is LNHDA, CDR2 SQIVND (reference sequence). V lost 1 base to trimming and J lost 2 bases, with 7 bases between them.

This clone was counted a single time. The chain couples TRBV5-1 to TRBJ2-3, with D possibly being TRBD1 or TRBD2 (5 bases each). This CDR3 spans 15 amino acids. Trimming took 2 bases from V and 3 from J, leaving 13 bases between them. The germline V gene encodes CDR1 SGHRS and CDR2 YFSETQ. Here the CDR3 DNA reads TGCGCCAGCAGCTTTAGGGCTTGGGGGACAGATACGCAGTATTTT. Amino acids: CASSFRAWGTDTQYF.

The chain employs TRBV19 and TRBJ1-2, with D perhaps matching TRBD1 (5 bases). The V end lost 10 bases, the J end lost 1 base, and 19 bases lay between the germline ends. This CDR3 region has 15 residues. Germline V gives CDR1 LNHDA, CDR2 SQIVND (reference sequence). This chain's CDR3 is CATFSLQGGNYGYTF. The CDR3 nucleotides are TGTGCCACGTTCTCACTTCAGGGAGGTAACTATGGCTACACCTTC. Full variable domain (missing parts from reference TRBV19 and TRBJ1-2): DGGITQSPKYLFRKEGQNVTLSCEQNLNHDAMYWYRQDPGQGLRLIYYSQIVNDFQKGDIAEGYSVSREKKESFPLTVTSAQKNPTAFYLCATFSLQGGNYGYTFGSGTRLTVV.

This chain connects TRBV5-1 to TRBJ1-4; possibly TRBD1 for D (5 bases). V dropped 5 bases and J dropped 4 bases, with 9 bases sitting between them. The CDR3 is 13 amino acids. CDR1 SGHRS and CDR2 YFSETQ come from the germline V gene. Here the CDR3 DNA reads TGCGCCAGCAGTCGGGGGTATAATGAAAAACTGTTTTTT. Its protein product is CASSRGYNEKLFF.

The V and J genes are TRBV5-1 and TRBJ2-7, with D unclear. Germline V gene lookup returns CDR1 SGHRS and CDR2 YFSETQ. This CDR3 is 14 amino acids long. V lost 2 bases to trimming and J lost 1 base, with 10 bases between them. The CDR3 sequence: CASSLVFASYEQYF. CDR3 nucleotides: TGCGCCAGCAGCTTAGTATTTGCATCCTACGAGCAGTACTTC.

The V and J genes are TRBV5-6 and TRBJ2-2; no clear D gene. This CDR3 is 13 amino acids long. Germline loops: CDR1 SGHDT, CDR2 YYEEEE. With 0 bases removed from V and 2 bases from J, the gap between germline ends came to 2 bases. CDR3 loop: CASSLANTGELFF. The DNA of the CDR3 is TGTGCCAGCAGCTTGGCCAACACCGGGGAGCTGTTTTTT.

The genes are TRBV5-1 and TRBJ2-5; D is undetermined. The CDR3 consists of 13 residues. With 5 bases removed from V and 2 bases from J, the gap between germline ends came to 10 bases. Germline V lookup: CDR1 SGHRS, CDR2 YFSETQ. CDR3: CASRVVGQETQYF. The CDR3 DNA is TGCGCCAGCAGAGTCGTGGGGCAAGAGACCCAGTACTTC.

The DNA of the CDR3 is TGCGCCAGCAGCTTCGGACTAGTCATGACAGATACGCAGTATTTT. This gives the protein CASSFGLVMTDTQYF. This chain uses TRBV5-1 with TRBJ2-3, with TRBD2 matching 7 bases. From germline, CDR1 is SGHRS and CDR2 YFSETQ. The CDR3 loop spans 15 amino acids. Trimming cost V 2 bases and J 3 bases; bases outside gene matches: 6.

The chain links TRBV9 to TRBJ2-7; D is uncertain. The CDR3 sequence is 12 residues long. V lost 0 bases, J lost 4 bases, and 5 bases lay in between. Germline V gene sequence: CDR1 SGDLS, CDR2 YYNGEE. The CDR3 nucleotides read TGTGCCAGCAGCGTAGACGAATACGAGCAGTACTTC. Translating it yields CASSVDEYEQYF.

This rearrangement joins TRBV27 to TRBJ1-5, with 7 bases fitting TRBD1. The CDR3 totals 14 residues. V shed 10 bases and J 6 bases; nucleotides not matched to a gene: 12. Germline assignment: CDR1 MNHEY and CDR2 SMNVEV (reference sequence). CDR3 in amino acids: CATRGGRGRQPQHF. The CDR3 region has the DNA TGTGCCACCAGGGGGGGGAGGGGTCGTCAGCCCCAGCATTTT.

This clone has only a few counts. V and J are TRBV5-1 and TRBJ2-7; 11 nucleotides agree with TRBD1. The CDR3 spans 14 residues. Germline-derived CDR1 and CDR2 are SGHRS and YFSETQ. The V gene end was trimmed by 4 bases and the J gene end by 5 bases; junction bases not matched to a gene: 5. The CDR3 nucleotides read TGCGCCAGCAGCACCGGGACAGGGGGTGACGAGCAGTACTTC. It translates to CASSTGTGGDEQYF.

The genes are TRBV15 and TRBJ2-5; D is unresolved. Germline V gives CDR1 LNHNV, CDR2 YYDKDF (reference sequence). V dropped 0 bases and J dropped 1 base, with 6 bases sitting between them. This CDR3 has 14 amino acids. CDR3 sequence reads: CATSRDDRQETQYF. The CDR3 DNA is TGTGCCACCAGCAGAGATGACCGCCAAGAGACCCAGTACTTC.

The chain combines TRBV5-1 with TRBJ1-1; 9 positions agree with TRBD1. CDR1 is SGHRS, CDR2 YFSETQ, per germline. V shed 0 bases and J 3 bases; nucleotides not matched to a gene: 9. The CDR3 is 17 residues long. CDR3 sequence (DNA): TGCGCCAGCAGCTTGGACGGACAGGGGATAGGGTACACTGAAGCTTTCTTT. It encodes CASSLDGQGIGYTEAFF. Using reference TRBV5-1 and TRBJ1-1 for the parts outside the CDR3, the full variable domain is KAGVTQTPRYLIKTRGQQVTLSCSPISGHRSVSWYQQTPGQGLQFLFEYFSETQRNKGNFPGRFSGRQFSNSRSEMNVSTLELGDSALYLCASSLDGQGIGYTEAFFGQGTRLTVV.

A few counts support this clone. The V gene is TRBV21-1, the J gene TRBJ1-5; the table's TRBD1 call for D was not verified on the DNA. TRBV21-1 is a known pseudogene. This CDR3 comprises 13 residues. In nucleotides, the CDR3 is TGTGCCAGCGGACAGGGAAGCAATCAGCCCCAGCATTTT. This translates into CASGQGSNQPQHF.

The chain has TRBV30 and TRBJ2-7, with 12 bases aligning to TRBD1. CDR1 and CDR2 (germline): GTSNPN, SVGIG (reference sequence). With V trimmed by 2 bases and J by 5 bases, 7 bases remained unmatched. This CDR3 is 15 amino acids long. The CDR3 DNA reads as TGTGCCTGGAGTAAAGGCGGGACAGGGGGCGACGAGCAGTACTTC. Protein sequence: CAWSKGGTGGDEQYF.

The rearrangement uses TRBV25-1 and TRBJ1-2; D is unresolved. The V end was cut by 3 bases, the J end by 3 bases, with 8 bases between. Germline CDR1 is MGHDK and CDR2 is SYGVNS. The CDR3 has 13 amino acids. CDR3: CASSEPQHYGYTF. CDR3 DNA: TGTGCCAGCAGTGAGCCGCAGCACTATGGCTACACCTTC.